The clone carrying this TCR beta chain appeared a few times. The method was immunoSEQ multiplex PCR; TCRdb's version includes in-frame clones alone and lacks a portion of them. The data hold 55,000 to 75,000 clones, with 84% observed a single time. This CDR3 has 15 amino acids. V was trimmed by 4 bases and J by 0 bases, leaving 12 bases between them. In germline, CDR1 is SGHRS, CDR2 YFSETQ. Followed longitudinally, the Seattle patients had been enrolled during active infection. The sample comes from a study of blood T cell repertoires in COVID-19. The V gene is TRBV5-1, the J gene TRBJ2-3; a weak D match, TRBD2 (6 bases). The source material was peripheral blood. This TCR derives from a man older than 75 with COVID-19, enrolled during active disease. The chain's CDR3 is CASSVSGTSTDTQYF. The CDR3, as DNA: TGCGCCAGCAGCGTCTCCGGGACTAGCACAGATACGCAGTATTTT.